The 3 T cell receptor beta chains listed next were all sequenced from one sample in a study of blood T cell repertoires in COVID-19. The repertoire was sequenced with immunoSEQ multiplex PCR; TCRdb's copy has only in-frame clones and lacks some. The repertoire holds some 250,000 clones, with under 90% as singletons. Sequenced: peripheral blood. These receptors were taken from a woman aged 18-35 years with acute or convalescent COVID-19.

The J gene is TRBJ1-6, the V gene TRBV5-1; 9 bases fit TRBD1. Germline CDR1 is SGHRS and CDR2 is YFSETQ. This CDR3 spans 15 amino acids. Losses at the gene ends were 0 bases for V and 7 bases for J; bases not matched to a gene: 2. DNA of the CDR3: TGCGCCAGCAGCTTGGCCGGGACAGGGAATTCACCCCTCCACTTT. Its protein product is CASSLAGTGNSPLHF.

This clone was detected only once. CDR3 region: CSVGAQIYTEAFF. CDR3 sequence (DNA): TGCAGCGTGGGGGCTCAGATCTACACTGAAGCTTTCTTT. The rearrangement links TRBV29-1 to TRBJ1-1; perhaps TRBD1 as D (6 bases). Between the trimmed V and J ends, which lost 6 bases and 3 bases, there was a span of 14 bases. Germline lookup yields CDR1 SQVTM and CDR2 ANQGSEA. CDR3 length: 13 amino acids.

This rearrangement joins TRBV12-3 or TRBV12-4 to TRBJ2-1; weak D call: TRBD1 (5 bases). With 3 bases removed from V and 6 bases from J, the gap between germline ends came to 6 bases. The CDR3 covers 12 residues. This CDR3 reads CASSFDSNEQFF. CDR3 sequence (DNA): TGTGCCAGCAGTTTTGACAGCAATGAGCAGTTCTTC.